This entry features one T cell receptor (beta chain) sequence. The clone's antigen remains unknown. No qualities accompany the bases; no much larger clone lies one base away. The sample originates from a study of technical replicates of blood from several donors (dated by TCRdb to the late 2010s). Library preparation used the immunoSEQ multiplex PCR assay. Not all clones reach the TCRdb copy of this immuneACCESS table, which keeps in-frame sequences only. Checked studies attribute under half of the gap to unresolved V genes and leave the rest unexplained. The sample table contains about 94,000 clones; only one count was recorded for more than 90% of them. Around 0.22% of the sample comes from the top ten. This TCR was recovered from a human donor in good health. Input material: T cells isolated from PBMCs.

The CDR3 sequence is CASSLEGRANEKLFF. The sequence in DNA is TGTGCCAGCAGCTTAGAAGGCAGGGCTAATGAAAAACTGTTTTTT. This chain is built from TRBV7-9 and TRBJ1-4, and perhaps TRBD1 as D gene, on 5 matching bases. V loses 1 base, J loses 3 bases, and the germline ends lie 9 bases apart. CDR1 and CDR2, looked up from the germline V gene (reference sequence), are SEHNR and FQNEAQ. Including the terminal cysteine and phenylalanine, the CDR3 comprises 15 residues. CDR3 DNA is the only sequence kept; it has 45 bases, read in frame from the first base. Extended through the reference TRBV7-9 and TRBJ1-4 proteins, this CDR3 yields the full variable domain: DTGVSQNPRHKITKRGQNVTFRCDPISEHNRLYWYRQTLGQGPEFLTYFQNEAQLEKSRLLSDRFSAERPKGSFSTLEIQRTEQGDSAMYLCASSLEGRANEKLFFGSGTQLSVL.